Listed below are T cell receptor beta chains from one sample, sequenced in a study of blood T cell repertoires in COVID-19. Sequencing used immunoSEQ multiplex PCR; TCRdb keeps in-frame clones, though not all of them. This sample yields over 40,000 clones, of which approximately 85% are seen a single time; over 12% belongs to the top ten. Sequencing was carried out using peripheral blood. These receptors all come from a human donor in a cohort sampled during active COVID-19. Each CDR3 is given with its conserved first and last residue. D genes are given only for firm matches. For some rows the clone size is stated as once, few or many, or as a class when expanded; others skip it.

V,J,D,size,DNA,CDR3
TRBV29-1,TRBJ2-2,TRBD1,-,TGCAGCGTTGTACGACAGGGGAACGGGGAGCTGTTTTTT,CSVVRQGNGELFF
TRBV27,TRBJ2-7,-,few,TGTGCCAGCAGTCCTCTTCTCGTGATTAGGACTTCCTACGAGCAGTACTTC,CASSPLLVIRTSYEQYF
TRBV7-2,TRBJ2-3,-,-,TGTGCCAGCAGCTTGGGGTTGGGGGGAGTCAGAAGCACAGATACGCAGTATTTT,CASSLGLGGVRSTDTQYF
TRBV7-6,TRBJ1-1,-,-,TGTGCCAGCAGCTTAGTCTCCGGGACAAAGAACACTGAAGCTTTCTTT,CASSLVSGTKNTEAFF
TRBV7-2,TRBJ2-5,-,-,TGTGCCAGCAGCCGAGGGCTCCAAGAGACCCAGTACTTC,CASSRGLQETQYF
TRBV11-2,TRBJ1-1,-,-,TGTGCCAGCAGCGCTGATTGGACACTTGAAGCTTTCTTT,CASSADWTLEAFF
TRBV6-5,TRBJ2-3,TRBD1,-,TGTGCCAGCAGACCTCGGACAGGGCCCGCAGATACGCAGTATTTT,CASRPRTGPADTQYF
TRBV5-1,TRBJ2-1,TRBD2,-,TGCGCCAGCAGCTTGGATCCGGGAGGGAAGGACAATGAGCAGTTCTTC,CASSLDPGGKDNEQFF
TRBV2,TRBJ2-3,TRBD2,-,TGTGCCAGCAATAGACTAGCGGGAGGAGGAGATACGCAGTATTTT,CASNRLAGGGDTQYF
TRBV12-3/TRBV12-4,TRBJ2-3,-,-,TGTGCCAGCACCGTGACAGATACGCAGTATTTT,CASTVTDTQYF
TRBV19,TRBJ2-1,TRBD2,-,TGTGCCAGCTCCGCTCGAACTAGCGGGAGACTGTTCTTC,CASSARTSGRLFF
TRBV7-2,TRBJ2-3,TRBD2,-,TGTGCCAGCAGCCTAACTCTAGCGGGGAGGGCCACAGATACGCAGTATTTT,CASSLTLAGRATDTQYF
TRBV2,TRBJ1-5,-,few,TGTGCCAGCTCCCTCTCGGGGGATAGCAATCAGCCCCAGCATTTT,CASSLSGDSNQPQHF
TRBV9,TRBJ2-5,-,-,TGTGCCAGCAGCCCGAGTCGGGGGTACCAAGAGACCCAGTACTTC,CASSPSRGYQETQYF
TRBV7-2,TRBJ2-1,TRBD2,few,TGTGCCAGCAGCACTAGCGGGAGGGGTGAGCAGTTCTTC,CASSTSGRGEQFF
TRBV4-2,TRBJ1-2,-,-,TGTGCCAGCAGCCGGGGACTTCGGTATGGCTACACCTTC,CASSRGLRYGYTF
TRBV10-3,TRBJ2-3,-,-,TGTGCCATCAGGGGGGACATCACAGATACGCAGTATTTT,CAIRGDITDTQYF
TRBV14,TRBJ1-1,TRBD1,-,TGTGCCAGCAGCCAAGATTGGGACAGTAGGGCTTTCTTT,CASSQDWDSRAFF
TRBV6-6,TRBJ1-2,TRBD1,-,TGTGCCAGCAGCCGGGGGACAGTTAACTATGGCTACACCTTC,CASSRGTVNYGYTF
TRBV10-3,TRBJ1-2,-,-,TGTGCCATCAGTGAAGGACAGCACTATGGCTACACCTTC,CAISEGQHYGYTF
TRBV6-2/TRBV6-3,TRBJ2-1,TRBD2,-,TGTGCCAGCAGTTATACTAGCGGGGGTGGCAATGAGCAGTTCTTC,CASSYTSGGGNEQFF
TRBV6-5,TRBJ1-5,-,-,TGTGCCAGCAGCTCAGGGATAAATCAGCCCCAGCATTTT,CASSSGINQPQHF
TRBV6-1,TRBJ2-7,TRBD2,medium-sized,TGTGCCAGCAGTGCGATCCTAGCGGGGGGGGCCTCCTACGAGCAGTACTTC,CASSAILAGGASYEQYF
TRBV30,TRBJ2-5,-,-,TGTGCCTGGAGCCTCGGGGGGCGCGGGGAGACCCAGTACTTC,CAWSLGGRGETQYF
TRBV3-1/TRBV3-2,TRBJ2-2,-,-,TGTGCCAGCAGCCAAGCAGTAGGGGGCACCGGGGAGCTGTTTTTT,CASSQAVGGTGELFF
TRBV7-9,TRBJ2-5,TRBD2,-,TGTGCCAGCAGCTTTAGTGGACTAGCGTCAGAGACCCAGTACTTC,CASSFSGLASETQYF
TRBV6-5,TRBJ2-7,TRBD1,-,TGTGCCAGCAGTAGGACCGGGACAGATCCCTACGAGCAGTACTTC,CASSRTGTDPYEQYF
TRBV18,TRBJ2-5,-,-,TGTGCCAGCTCACCAGAGGGAGAGACCCAGTACTTC,CASSPEGETQYF
TRBV2,TRBJ2-3,TRBD2,once,TGTGCCAGCAGTTCTAGCGGGGCTAGCACAGATACGCAGTATTTT,CASSSSGASTDTQYF
TRBV19,TRBJ2-1,-,-,TGTGCCAGTAGCCCTATGGTAGAGGACAATGAGCAGTTCTTC,CASSPMVEDNEQFF
TRBV6-5,TRBJ1-1,-,-,TGTGCCAGCAGTTTACAAGTGAACACTGAAGCTTTCTTT,CASSLQVNTEAFF
TRBV4-3,TRBJ2-7,TRBD1,-,TGCGCCAGCAGCCACCACAGGGACAGGGGCGAGCAGTACTTC,CASSHHRDRGEQYF
TRBV21-1,TRBJ1-5,-,-,TGTGCCAGCAGCAAAGATGTCAGGGGGGCGCGGCTGGACAATCAGCCCCAGCATTTT,CASSKDVRGARLDNQPQHF
TRBV29-1,TRBJ1-1,TRBD1,-,TGCAGCGTTCCCGGGACAGGGGGCGCCGAAGCTTTCTTT,CSVPGTGGAEAFF
TRBV7-9,TRBJ1-2,TRBD1,-,TGTGCCAGCAGCTTAGCGGGACAGGATGTGTGGGGCTACACCTTC,CASSLAGQDVWGYTF
TRBV10-2,TRBJ2-3,-,-,TGCGCCAGCAGTGAGTCGAGAGATACGCAGTATTTT,CASSESRDTQYF
TRBV11-2,TRBJ2-5,TRBD2,-,TGTGCCAGCAGCTTAGGAGTCCAGCGGGGGGACCAAGAGACCCAGTACTTC,CASSLGVQRGDQETQYF
TRBV27,TRBJ2-4,-,-,TGTGCCAGCAGTTTATCTCAGGGATCTGTCAAAAACATTCAGTACTTC,CASSLSQGSVKNIQYF
TRBV19,TRBJ2-7,TRBD2,-,TGTGCCAGTAGCACCCCCACCAGCGGGAGGTGGGAGCAGTACTTC,CASSTPTSGRWEQYF
TRBV28,TRBJ1-2,-,-,TGTGCCAGCAGTTTGCTCGGGGGAGGGATCGATGGCTACACCTTC,CASSLLGGGIDGYTF
TRBV2,TRBJ2-7,-,-,TGTGCCAGCAGTGAAGCCCTTGTGGCCGAGCAGTACTTC,CASSEALVAEQYF
TRBV9,TRBJ2-1,-,-,TGTGCCAGCAGCGACGGGCAGGGATACAATGAGCGGTTCTTC,CASSDGQGYNERFF
TRBV7-2,TRBJ2-7,-,-,TGTGCCAGCAGCTTATTCCCCACGGGGGGCACGGGGGAGCAGTACTTC,CASSLFPTGGTGEQYF
TRBV5-1,TRBJ2-5,TRBD2,-,TGCGCCAGCGCCTTAGGACTAGCGGGCGTGACCCAGTACTTC,CASALGLAGVTQYF
TRBV4-3,TRBJ1-2,TRBD1,-,TGCGCCAGCAGCCAAGCTACGGGGACAGAAACCTATGGCTACACCTTC,CASSQATGTETYGYTF
TRBV3-1/TRBV3-2,TRBJ2-7,TRBD2,once,TGTGCCAGCAGCCTCGGGACGGGGGGCGAGCAGTACTTC,CASSLGTGGEQYF
TRBV10-3,TRBJ1-5,TRBD1,-,TGTGCCATCAGCCCAGGGACAGCTCTCAATCAGCCCCAGCATTTT,CAISPGTALNQPQHF
TRBV4-3,TRBJ1-2,-,-,TGCGCCAGCAGCCAAGATAACCCTGGGGGAGGTGGCTACACCTTC,CASSQDNPGGGGYTF
TRBV10-3,TRBJ2-1,TRBD1,-,TGTGCCATCAGTGCGACTTCGACAGGGAAGGGATACAATGAGCAGTTCTTC,CAISATSTGKGYNEQFF
TRBV5-1,TRBJ2-3,-,-,TGCGCCAGCAGCTTGGATGGGAGAGGCTCCACAGATACGCAGTATTTT,CASSLDGRGSTDTQYF
TRBV11-2,TRBJ2-5,TRBD2,-,TGTGCCAGCAGCTCTCTAGCGGGAGGGCTCGAGACCCAGTACTTC,CASSSLAGGLETQYF
TRBV5-1,TRBJ1-3,TRBD1,-,TGCGCCAGCAGCTTGGGACAGGGGAATTCTGGAAACACCATATATTTT,CASSLGQGNSGNTIYF